Here is one TCR beta chain with its context. Germline assignment: CDR1 GTSNPN and CDR2 SVGIG (reference sequence). With V trimmed by 3 bases and J by 8 bases, 8 bases remained unmatched. The CDR3 is made up of 14 amino acids. This sample is part of a study of CD8 T cells in Susac syndrome. Both CD4+ and CD8+ T cells were negatively isolated, and TEMRA cells underwent FACS enrichment. cDNA came from roughly 0.53 to 1 ug RNA primed by random hexamers. By means of immunoSEQ multiplex PCR, TCR beta CDR3 spanning 54 Vbeta and 13 Jbeta underwent amplification. TCRdb re-analysed the immunoSEQ multiplex PCR reads in MiXCR, keeping a single row per CDR3 protein. This table has about 130,000 distinct CDR3 sequences, approximately 90% appearing once.

The sequence was obtained from a human donor with multiple sclerosis. Sequencing was performed on CD8+ T cells from PBMCs. The chain joins TRBV30 to TRBJ2-1, with 9 bases aligning to TRBD2. The CDR3 reads CAWSRLAAGDEQFF. CDR3 DNA: TGTGCCTGGAGCCGACTAGCGGCTGGGGATGAGCAGTTCTTC.